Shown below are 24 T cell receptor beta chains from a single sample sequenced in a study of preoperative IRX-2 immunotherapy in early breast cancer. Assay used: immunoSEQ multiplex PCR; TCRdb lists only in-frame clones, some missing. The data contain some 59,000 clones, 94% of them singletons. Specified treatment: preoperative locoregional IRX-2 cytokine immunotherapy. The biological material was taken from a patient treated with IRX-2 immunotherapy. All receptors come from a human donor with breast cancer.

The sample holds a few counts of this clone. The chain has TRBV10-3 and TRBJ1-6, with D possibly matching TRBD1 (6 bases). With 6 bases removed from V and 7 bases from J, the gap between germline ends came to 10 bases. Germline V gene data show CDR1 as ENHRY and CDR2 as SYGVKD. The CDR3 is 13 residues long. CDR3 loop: CAISGQTNSPLHF. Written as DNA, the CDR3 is TGTGCCATCAGCGGACAGACAAATTCACCCCTCCACTTT.

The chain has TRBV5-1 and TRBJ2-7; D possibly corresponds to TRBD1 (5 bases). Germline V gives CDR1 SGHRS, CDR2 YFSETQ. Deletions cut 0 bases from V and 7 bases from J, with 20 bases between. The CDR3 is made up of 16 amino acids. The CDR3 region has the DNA TGCGCCAGCAGCTTGGGGCAGGGTCCCTCGGTAGAAGAGCAGTACTTC. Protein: CASSLGQGPSVEEQYF.

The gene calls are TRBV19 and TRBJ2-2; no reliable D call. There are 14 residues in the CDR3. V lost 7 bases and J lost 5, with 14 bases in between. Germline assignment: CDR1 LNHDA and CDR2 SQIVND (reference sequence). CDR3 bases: TGTGCCAGTACCGCAAGGTCGCCGACCGGGGAGCTGTTTTTT. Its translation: CASTARSPTGELFF.

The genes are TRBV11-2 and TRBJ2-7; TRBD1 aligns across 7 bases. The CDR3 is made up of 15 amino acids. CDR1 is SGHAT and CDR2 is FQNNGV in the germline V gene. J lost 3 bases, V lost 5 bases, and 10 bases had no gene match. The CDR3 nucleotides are TGTGCCAGCAGCGTCAGGGGGACACACCGCTACGAGCAGTACTTC. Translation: CASSVRGTHRYEQYF.

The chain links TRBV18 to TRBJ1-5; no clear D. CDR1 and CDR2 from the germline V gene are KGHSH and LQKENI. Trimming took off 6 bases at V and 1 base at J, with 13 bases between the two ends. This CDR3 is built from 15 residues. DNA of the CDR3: TGTGCCAGCTCTCGAGAGGGCGGGAGCAATCAGCCCCAGCATTTT. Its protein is CASSREGGSNQPQHF.

The CDR3: CAIRAGGRTDTQYF. CDR3 sequence (DNA): TGTGCCATCAGGGCGGGGGGGCGGACAGATACGCAGTATTTT. This chain uses TRBV10-3 with TRBJ2-3, with 9 bases identical to TRBD2. Germline trimming cut 6 bases from V and 3 bases from J; bases unmatched to any gene: 4. The CDR3 runs 14 residues. CDR1 ENHRY and CDR2 SYGVKD come from the germline V gene.

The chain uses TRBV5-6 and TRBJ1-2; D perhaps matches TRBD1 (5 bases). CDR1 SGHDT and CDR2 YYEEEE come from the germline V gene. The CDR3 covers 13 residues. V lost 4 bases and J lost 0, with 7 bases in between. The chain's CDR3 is CASSGTPNYGYTF. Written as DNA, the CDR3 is TGTGCCAGCAGCGGGACGCCTAACTATGGCTACACCTTC.

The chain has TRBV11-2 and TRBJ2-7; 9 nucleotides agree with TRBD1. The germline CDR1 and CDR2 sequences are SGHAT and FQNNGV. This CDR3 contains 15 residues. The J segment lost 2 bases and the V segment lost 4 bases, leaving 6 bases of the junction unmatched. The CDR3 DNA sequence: TGTGCCAGCAGCTCCCCGGGACAGGGCGCCTACGAGCAGTACTTC. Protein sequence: CASSSPGQGAYEQYF.

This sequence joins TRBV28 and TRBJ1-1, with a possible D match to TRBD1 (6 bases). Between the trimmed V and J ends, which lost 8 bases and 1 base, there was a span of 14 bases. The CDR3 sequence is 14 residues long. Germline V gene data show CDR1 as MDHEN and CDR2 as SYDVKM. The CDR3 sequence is CASWGGLGNTEAFF. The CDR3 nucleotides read TGTGCCAGCTGGGGGGGGCTCGGGAACACTGAAGCTTTCTTT.

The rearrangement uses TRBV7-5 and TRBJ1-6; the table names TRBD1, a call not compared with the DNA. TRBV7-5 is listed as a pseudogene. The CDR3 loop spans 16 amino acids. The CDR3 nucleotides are TGTGCCAGAAGCCCAGAGGGGACAGGGGGGTATTCACCCCTCCACTTT. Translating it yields CARSPEGTGGYSPLHF.

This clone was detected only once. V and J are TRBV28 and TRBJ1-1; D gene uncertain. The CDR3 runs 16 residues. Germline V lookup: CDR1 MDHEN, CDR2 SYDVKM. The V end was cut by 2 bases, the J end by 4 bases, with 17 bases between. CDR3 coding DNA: TGTGCCAGCAGTTTAGCCCCGCTGGGGAAGGGCACTGAAGCTTTCTTT. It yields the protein CASSLAPLGKGTEAFF. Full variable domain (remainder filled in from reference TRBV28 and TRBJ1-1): DVKVTQSSRYLVKRTGEKVFLECVQDMDHENMFWYRQDPGLGLRLIYFSYDVKMKEKGDIPEGYSVSREKKERFSLILESASTNQTSMYLCASSLAPLGKGTEAFFGQGTRLTVV.

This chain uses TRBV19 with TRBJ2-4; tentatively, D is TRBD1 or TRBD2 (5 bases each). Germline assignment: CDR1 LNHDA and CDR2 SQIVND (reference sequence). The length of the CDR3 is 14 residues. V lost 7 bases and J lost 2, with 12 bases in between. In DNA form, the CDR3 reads TGTGCCAGTAACCGGGACGTCACCAAAAACATTCAGTACTTC. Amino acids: CASNRDVTKNIQYF.

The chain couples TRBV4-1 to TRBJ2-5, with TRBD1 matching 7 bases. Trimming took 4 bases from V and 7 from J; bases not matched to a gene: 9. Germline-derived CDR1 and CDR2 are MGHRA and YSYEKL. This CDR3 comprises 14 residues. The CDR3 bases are TGCGCCAGCAGCCGACGACAGGGTGAGGCGACCCAGTACTTC. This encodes CASSRRQGEATQYF.

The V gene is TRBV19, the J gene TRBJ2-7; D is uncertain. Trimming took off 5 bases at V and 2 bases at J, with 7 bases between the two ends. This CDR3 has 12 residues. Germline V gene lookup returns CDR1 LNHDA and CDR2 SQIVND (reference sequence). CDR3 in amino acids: CASSPSAYEQYF. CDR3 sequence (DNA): TGTGCCAGTAGTCCGTCGGCCTACGAGCAGTACTTC.

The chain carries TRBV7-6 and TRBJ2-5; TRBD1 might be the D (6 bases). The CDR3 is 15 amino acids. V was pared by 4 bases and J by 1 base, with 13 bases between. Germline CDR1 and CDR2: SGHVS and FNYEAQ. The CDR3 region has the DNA TGTGCCAGCAGCTCATCTCAGGGGACCCAAGAGACCCAGTACTTC. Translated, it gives CASSSSQGTQETQYF.

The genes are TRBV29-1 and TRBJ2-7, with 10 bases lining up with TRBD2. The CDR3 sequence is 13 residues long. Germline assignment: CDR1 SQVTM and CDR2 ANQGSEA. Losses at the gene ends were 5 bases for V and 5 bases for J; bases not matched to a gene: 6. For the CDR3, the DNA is TGCAGCGTTAGCGGGAGGGCCTTCCACGAGCAGTACTTC. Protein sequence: CSVSGRAFHEQYF.

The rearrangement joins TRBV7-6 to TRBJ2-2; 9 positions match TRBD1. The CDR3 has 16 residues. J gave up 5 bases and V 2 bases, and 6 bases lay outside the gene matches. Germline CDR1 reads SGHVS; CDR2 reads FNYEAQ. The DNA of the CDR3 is TGTGCCAGCAGCTTATCGACTGGACAGGGGACCGGGGAGCTGTTTTTT. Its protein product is CASSLSTGQGTGELFF.

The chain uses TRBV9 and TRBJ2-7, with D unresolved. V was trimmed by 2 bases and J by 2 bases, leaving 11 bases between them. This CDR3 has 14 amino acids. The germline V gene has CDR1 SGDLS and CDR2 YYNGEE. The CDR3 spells CASSVATNTYEQYF. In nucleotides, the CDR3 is TGTGCCAGCAGCGTCGCGACAAATACCTACGAGCAGTACTTC.

CDR3 DNA sequence: TGTGCCAGCAGCCCTCGCAGGGGTGGCACCGGGGAGCTGTTTTTT. Protein: CASSPRRGGTGELFF. The J gene is TRBJ2-2, the V gene TRBV11-3, with a possible D match to TRBD1 (6 bases). Germline values: CDR1 SGHNT, CDR2 YENEEA. The CDR3 is 15 amino acids. With 5 bases removed from V and 4 bases from J, the gap between germline ends came to 14 bases.

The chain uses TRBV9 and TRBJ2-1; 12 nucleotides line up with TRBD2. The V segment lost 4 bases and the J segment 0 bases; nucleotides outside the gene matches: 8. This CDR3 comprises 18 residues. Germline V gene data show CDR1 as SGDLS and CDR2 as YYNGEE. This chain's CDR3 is CASSTGLAGSSSYNEQFF. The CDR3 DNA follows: TGTGCCAGCAGCACAGGACTAGCGGGGTCCAGCTCCTACAATGAGCAGTTCTTC.

CDR3 region: CAIRPTVMGYEQYF. CDR3 nucleotide sequence: TGTGCCATCAGACCGACAGTGATGGGCTACGAGCAGTACTTC. V gene TRBV10-3 combines with J gene TRBJ2-7; D possibly corresponds to TRBD1 (5 bases). This CDR3 has 14 amino acids. Per germline, CDR1 ENHRY and CDR2 SYGVKD. The germline V and J ends were trimmed by 6 bases and 3 bases, with 15 bases remaining between them.

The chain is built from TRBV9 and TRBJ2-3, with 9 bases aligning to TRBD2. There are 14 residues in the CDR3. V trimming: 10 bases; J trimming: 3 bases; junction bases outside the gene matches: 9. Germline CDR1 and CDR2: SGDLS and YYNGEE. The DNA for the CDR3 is TGTGCCTCCGGGCTAGCGGGGAGGACAGATACGCAGTATTTT. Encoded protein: CASGLAGRTDTQYF.

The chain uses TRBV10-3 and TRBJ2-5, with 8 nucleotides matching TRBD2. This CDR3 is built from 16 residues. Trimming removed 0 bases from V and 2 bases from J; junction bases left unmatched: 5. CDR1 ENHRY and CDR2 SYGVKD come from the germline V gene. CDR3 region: CAISESSGGGQETQYF. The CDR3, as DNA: TGTGCCATCAGTGAGTCAAGCGGGGGAGGACAAGAGACCCAGTACTTC.

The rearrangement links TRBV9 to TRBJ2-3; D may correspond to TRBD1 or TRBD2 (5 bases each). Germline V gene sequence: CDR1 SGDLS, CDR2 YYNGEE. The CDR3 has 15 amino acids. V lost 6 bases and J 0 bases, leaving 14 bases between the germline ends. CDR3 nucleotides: TGTGCCAGCAACCGCCGGGACCAGAGCACAGATACGCAGTATTTT. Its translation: CASNRRDQSTDTQYF.